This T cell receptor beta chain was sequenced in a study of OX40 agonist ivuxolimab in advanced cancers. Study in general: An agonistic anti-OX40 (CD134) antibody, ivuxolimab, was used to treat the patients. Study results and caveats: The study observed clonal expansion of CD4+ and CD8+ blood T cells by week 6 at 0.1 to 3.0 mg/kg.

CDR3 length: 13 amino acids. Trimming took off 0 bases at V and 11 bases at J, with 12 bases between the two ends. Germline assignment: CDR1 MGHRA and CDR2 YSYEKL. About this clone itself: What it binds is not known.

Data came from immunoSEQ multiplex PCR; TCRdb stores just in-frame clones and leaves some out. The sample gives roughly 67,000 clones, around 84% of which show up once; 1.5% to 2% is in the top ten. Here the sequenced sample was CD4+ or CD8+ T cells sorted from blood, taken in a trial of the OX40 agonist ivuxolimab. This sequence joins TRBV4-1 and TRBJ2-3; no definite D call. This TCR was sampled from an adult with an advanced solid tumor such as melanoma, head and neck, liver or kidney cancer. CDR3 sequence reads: CASSQDTPRGQYF. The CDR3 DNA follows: TGCGCCAGCAGCCAAGATACCCCCCGAGGGCAGTATTTT.